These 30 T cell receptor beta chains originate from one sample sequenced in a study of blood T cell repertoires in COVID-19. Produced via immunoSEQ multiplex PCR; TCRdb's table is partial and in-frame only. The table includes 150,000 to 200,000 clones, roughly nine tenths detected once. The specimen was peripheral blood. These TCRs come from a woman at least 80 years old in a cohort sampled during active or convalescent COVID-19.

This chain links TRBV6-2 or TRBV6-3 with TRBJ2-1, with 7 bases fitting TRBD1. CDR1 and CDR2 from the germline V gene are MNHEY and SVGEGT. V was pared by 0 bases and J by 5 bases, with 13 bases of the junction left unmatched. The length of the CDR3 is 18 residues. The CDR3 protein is CASSYSLGAGGGHNEQFF. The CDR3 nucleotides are TGTGCCAGCAGTTACTCATTAGGGGCAGGGGGTGGGCACAATGAGCAGTTCTTC.

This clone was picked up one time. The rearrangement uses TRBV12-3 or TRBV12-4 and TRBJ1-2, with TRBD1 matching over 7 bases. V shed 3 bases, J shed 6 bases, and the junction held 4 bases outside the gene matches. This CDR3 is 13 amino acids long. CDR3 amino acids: CASSLTGSDGYTF. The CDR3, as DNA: TGTGCCAGCAGTTTGACAGGGAGTGATGGCTACACCTTC.

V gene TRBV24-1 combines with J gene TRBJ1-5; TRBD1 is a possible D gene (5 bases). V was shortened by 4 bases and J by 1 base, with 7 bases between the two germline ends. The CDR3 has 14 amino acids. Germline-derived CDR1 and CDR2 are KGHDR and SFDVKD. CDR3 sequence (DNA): TGTGCCACCAGTGACCGGACAAGCAATCAGCCCCAGCATTTT. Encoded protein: CATSDRTSNQPQHF.

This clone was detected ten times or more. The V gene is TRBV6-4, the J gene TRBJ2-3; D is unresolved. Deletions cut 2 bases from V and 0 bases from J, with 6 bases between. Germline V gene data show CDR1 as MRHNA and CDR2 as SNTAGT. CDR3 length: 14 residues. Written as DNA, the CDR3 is TGTGCCAGCAGTGACGGCTCAAGCACAGATACGCAGTATTTT. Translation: CASSDGSSTDTQYF.

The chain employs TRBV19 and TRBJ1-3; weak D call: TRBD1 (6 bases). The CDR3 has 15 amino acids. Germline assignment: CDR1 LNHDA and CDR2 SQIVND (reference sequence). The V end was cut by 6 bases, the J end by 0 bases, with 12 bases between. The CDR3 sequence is CASSGGGFSGNTIYF. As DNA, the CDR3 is TGTGCCAGTAGCGGGGGGGGCTTCTCTGGAAACACCATATATTTT.

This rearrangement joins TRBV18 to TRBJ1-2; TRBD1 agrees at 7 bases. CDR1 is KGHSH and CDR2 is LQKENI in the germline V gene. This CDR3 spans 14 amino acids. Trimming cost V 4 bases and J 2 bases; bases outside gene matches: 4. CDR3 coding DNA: TGTGCCAGCTCACGGGACAGAGGGAACTATGGCTACACCTTC. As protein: CASSRDRGNYGYTF. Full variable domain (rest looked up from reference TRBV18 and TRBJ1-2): NAGVMQNPRHLVRRRGQEARLRCSPMKGHSHVYWYRQLPEEGLKFMVYLQKENIIDESGMPKERFSAEFPKEGPSILRIQQVVRGDSAAYFCASSRDRGNYGYTFGSGTRLTVV.

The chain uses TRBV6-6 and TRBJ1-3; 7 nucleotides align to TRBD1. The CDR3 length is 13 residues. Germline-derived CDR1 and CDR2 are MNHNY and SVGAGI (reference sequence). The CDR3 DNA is TGTGCGACTTACCCAGGGGGAGGAAACACCATATATTTT. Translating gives CATYPGGGNTIYF.

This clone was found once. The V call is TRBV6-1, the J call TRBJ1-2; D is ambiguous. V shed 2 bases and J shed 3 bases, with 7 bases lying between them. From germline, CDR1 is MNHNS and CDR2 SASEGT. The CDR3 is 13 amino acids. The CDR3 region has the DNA TGTGCCAGCAGTGAAAAGGCGGACTATGGCTACACCTTC. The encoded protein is CASSEKADYGYTF.

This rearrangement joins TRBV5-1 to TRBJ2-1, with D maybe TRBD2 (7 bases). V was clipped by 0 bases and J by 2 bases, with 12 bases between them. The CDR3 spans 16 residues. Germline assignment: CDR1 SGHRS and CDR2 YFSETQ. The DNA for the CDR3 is TGCGCCAGCAGCTTGGACGGGGGGCTCCCCTACAATGAGCAGTTCTTC. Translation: CASSLDGGLPYNEQFF.

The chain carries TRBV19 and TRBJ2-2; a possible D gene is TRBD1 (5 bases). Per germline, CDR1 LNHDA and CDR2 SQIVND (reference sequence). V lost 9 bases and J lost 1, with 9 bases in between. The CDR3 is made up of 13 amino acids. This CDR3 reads CASTDRNTGELFF. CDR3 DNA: TGTGCCAGCACAGACAGGAACACCGGGGAGCTGTTTTTT.

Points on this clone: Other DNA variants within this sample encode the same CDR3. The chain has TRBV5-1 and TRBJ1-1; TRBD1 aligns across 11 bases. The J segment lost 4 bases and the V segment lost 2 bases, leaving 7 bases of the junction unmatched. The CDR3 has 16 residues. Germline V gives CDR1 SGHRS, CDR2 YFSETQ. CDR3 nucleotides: TGCGCCAGCAGCTTAGGACAGGGGGCTGTAGGCACTGAAGCTTTCTTT. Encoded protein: CASSLGQGAVGTEAFF.

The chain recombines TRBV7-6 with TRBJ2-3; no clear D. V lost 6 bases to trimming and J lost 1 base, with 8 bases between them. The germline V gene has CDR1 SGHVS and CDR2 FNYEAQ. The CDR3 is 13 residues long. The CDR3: CASRASGTDTQYF. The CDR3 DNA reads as TGTGCCAGCAGGGCAAGCGGCACAGATACGCAGTATTTT.

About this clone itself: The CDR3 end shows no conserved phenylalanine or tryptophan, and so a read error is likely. The DNA of the CDR3 is TGTGCCAGCAGCTTAGTGTCCAGGGTCGGCGAGCAGTACCTC. Its translation is CASSLVSRVGEQYL. The gene calls are TRBV11-3 and TRBJ2-7; D might be TRBD1 (5 bases). Trimming stripped 1 base from V and 6 bases from J, with 13 bases between. Germline V gene lookup returns CDR1 SGHNT and CDR2 YENEEA. The CDR3 sequence is 14 residues long.

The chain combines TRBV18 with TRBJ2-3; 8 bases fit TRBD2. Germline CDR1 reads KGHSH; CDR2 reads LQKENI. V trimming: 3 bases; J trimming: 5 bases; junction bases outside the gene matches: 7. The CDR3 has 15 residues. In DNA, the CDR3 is TGTGCCAGCTCACCGAGAGCGGGAGTGAAAGATACGCAGTATTTT. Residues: CASSPRAGVKDTQYF.

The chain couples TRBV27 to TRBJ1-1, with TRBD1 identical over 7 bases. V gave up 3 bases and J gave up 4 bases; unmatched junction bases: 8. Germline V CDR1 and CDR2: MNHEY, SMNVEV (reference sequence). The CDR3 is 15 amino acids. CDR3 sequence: CASSLYRGYLTEAFF. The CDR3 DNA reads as TGTGCCAGCAGTTTGTACAGGGGTTATCTCACTGAAGCTTTCTTT.

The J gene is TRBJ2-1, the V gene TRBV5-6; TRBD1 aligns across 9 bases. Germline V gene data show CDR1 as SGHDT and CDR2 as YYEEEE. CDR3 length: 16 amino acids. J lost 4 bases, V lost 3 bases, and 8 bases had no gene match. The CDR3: CASSSPTGTGYNEQFF. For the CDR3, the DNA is TGTGCCAGCAGCTCGCCCACCGGGACAGGGTACAATGAGCAGTTCTTC.

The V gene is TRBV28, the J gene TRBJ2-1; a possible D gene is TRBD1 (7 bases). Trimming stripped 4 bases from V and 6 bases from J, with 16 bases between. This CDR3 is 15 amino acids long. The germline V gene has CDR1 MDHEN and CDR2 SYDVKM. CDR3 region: CASSSTGWRGNEQFF. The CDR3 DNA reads TGTGCCAGCAGTTCGACAGGGTGGCGGGGCAATGAGCAGTTCTTC.

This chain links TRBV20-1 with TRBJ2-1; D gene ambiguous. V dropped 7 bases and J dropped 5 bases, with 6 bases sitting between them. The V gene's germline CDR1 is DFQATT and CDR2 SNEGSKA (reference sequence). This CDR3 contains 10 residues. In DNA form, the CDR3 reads TGCAGTGGCCGGGACAATGAGCAGTTCTTC. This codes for CSGRDNEQFF.

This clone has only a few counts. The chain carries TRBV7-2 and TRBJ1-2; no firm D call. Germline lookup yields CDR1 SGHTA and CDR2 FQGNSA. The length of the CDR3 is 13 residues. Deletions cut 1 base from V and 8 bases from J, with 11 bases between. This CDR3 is CASSLGGRRGYTF. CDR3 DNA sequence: TGTGCCAGCAGCTTAGGAGGCCGGCGGGGCTACACCTTC.

The CDR3 region has the DNA TGTGCCAGCAGCCTTGGGACTAGTTCTTACAATGAGCAGTTCTTC. Translation gives CASSLGTSSYNEQFF. This chain joins TRBV3-1 (or the pseudogene TRBV3-2) and TRBJ2-1; 8 nucleotides line up with TRBD2. This CDR3 is built from 15 residues. Looked up from germline, CDR1 is LGHDT and CDR2 is YNNKEL (reference sequence). The V segment lost 4 bases and the J segment 4 bases; nucleotides outside the gene matches: 6.

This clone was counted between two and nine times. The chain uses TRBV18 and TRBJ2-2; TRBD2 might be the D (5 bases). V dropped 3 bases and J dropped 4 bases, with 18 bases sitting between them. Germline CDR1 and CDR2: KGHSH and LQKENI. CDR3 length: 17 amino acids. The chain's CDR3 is CASSPQLASMSTGELFF. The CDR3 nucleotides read TGTGCCAGCTCACCCCAGCTAGCAAGTATGAGCACCGGGGAGCTGTTTTTT.

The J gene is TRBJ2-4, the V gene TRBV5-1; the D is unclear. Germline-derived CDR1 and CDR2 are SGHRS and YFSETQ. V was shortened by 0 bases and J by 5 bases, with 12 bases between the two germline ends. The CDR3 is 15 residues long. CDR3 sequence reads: CASSLDIRRQNIQYF. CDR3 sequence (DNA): TGCGCCAGCAGCTTGGATATCAGGCGTCAAAACATTCAGTACTTC. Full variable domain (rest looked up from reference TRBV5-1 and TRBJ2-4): KAGVTQTPRYLIKTRGQQVTLSCSPISGHRSVSWYQQTPGQGLQFLFEYFSETQRNKGNFPGRFSGRQFSNSRSEMNVSTLELGDSALYLCASSLDIRRQNIQYFGAGTRLSVL.

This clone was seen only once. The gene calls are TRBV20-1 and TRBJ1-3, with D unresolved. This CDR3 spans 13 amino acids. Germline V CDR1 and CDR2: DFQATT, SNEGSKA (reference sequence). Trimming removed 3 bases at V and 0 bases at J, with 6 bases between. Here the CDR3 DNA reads TGCAGTGCTAGTCGGGGCTCTGGAAACACCATATATTTT. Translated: CSASRGSGNTIYF.

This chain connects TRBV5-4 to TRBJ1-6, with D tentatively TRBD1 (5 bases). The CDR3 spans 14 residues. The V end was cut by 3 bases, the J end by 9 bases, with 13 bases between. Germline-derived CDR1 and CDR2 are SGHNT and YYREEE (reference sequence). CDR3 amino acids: CASSSPGGISPLHF. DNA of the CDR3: TGTGCCAGCAGCTCCCCGGGGGGTATTTCACCCCTCCACTTT.

The CDR3 nucleotides read TGTGCCATCAGTGAGTCGACCGGGATTGGCACTGAAGCTTTCTTT. This encodes CAISESTGIGTEAFF. J is TRBJ1-1 and V is TRBV10-3; unclear D gene. The CDR3 runs to 15 residues. V was cut by 0 bases and J by 4 bases, with 12 bases left in between. Germline CDR1 ENHRY, CDR2 SYGVKD.

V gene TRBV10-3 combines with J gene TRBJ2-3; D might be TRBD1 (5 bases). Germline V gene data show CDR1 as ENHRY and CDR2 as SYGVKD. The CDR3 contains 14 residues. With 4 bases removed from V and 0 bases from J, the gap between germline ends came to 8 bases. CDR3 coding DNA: TGTGCCATCAGTGTGACAGAGAGCACAGATACGCAGTATTTT. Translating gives CAISVTESTDTQYF.

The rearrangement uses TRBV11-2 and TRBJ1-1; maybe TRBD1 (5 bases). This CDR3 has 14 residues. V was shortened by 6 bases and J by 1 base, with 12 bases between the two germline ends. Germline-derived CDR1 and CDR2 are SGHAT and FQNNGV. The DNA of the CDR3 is TGTGCCAGCAGTCGTGACGGGGGGAACACTGAAGCTTTCTTT. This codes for CASSRDGGNTEAFF.

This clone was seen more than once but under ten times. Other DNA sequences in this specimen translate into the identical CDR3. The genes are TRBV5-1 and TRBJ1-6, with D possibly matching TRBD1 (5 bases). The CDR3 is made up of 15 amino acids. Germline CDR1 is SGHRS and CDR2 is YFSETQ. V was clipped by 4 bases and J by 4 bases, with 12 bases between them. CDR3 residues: CASSLRQSYNSPLHF. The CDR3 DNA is TGCGCCAGCAGCCTGCGACAGAGTTATAATTCACCCCTCCACTTT.

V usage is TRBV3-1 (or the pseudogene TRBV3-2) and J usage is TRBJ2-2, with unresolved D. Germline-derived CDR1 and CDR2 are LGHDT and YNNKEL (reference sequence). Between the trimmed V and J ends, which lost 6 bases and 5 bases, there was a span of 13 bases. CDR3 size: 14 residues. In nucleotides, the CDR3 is TGTGCCAGCAGTCCCATGCCGGGTACCGGGGAGCTGTTTTTT. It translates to CASSPMPGTGELFF.

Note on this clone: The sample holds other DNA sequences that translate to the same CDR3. The CDR3 DNA reads TGTGCCAGCAGCGTAGTCAGGGGGCACGGGGAGCTGTTTTTT. Amino acid sequence: CASSVVRGHGELFF. The chain uses TRBV9 and TRBJ2-2; 8 nucleotides agree with TRBD1. CDR1 is SGDLS and CDR2 is YYNGEE in the germline V gene. The CDR3 sequence is 14 residues long. Trimming at V came to 0 bases and at J to 7 bases, leaving 2 bases not matched to a gene.